The 8 T cell receptor beta chains below all came from one sample that was sequenced in a study of cytomegalovirus exposure and HLA in healthy donors. The PCR made use of 60 Vbeta and 13 Jbeta primers. TCRdb keeps only in-frame clones here, not all; method: immunoSEQ multiplex PCR. This sample has 150,000 to 200,000 clones, with roughly 74% found just once. Sequenced input: PBMCs. The source is a woman in her thirties in good health and CMV-seropositive.

The chain is built from TRBV7-6 and TRBJ1-2; D perhaps matches TRBD1 (6 bases). The CDR3 extends over 13 amino acids. Deletions cut 4 bases from V and 6 bases from J, with 12 bases between. Germline lookup yields CDR1 SGHVS and CDR2 FNYEAQ. The CDR3 region is CASSSGQLDGYTF. The CDR3 DNA follows: TGTGCCAGCAGCTCCGGACAGCTGGATGGCTACACCTTC.

DNA for the CDR3: TGCGCCAGCAGCCAGTCCTACAGGGGGCCCAACTATGGCTACACCTTC. It encodes CASSQSYRGPNYGYTF. The genes are TRBV4-1 and TRBJ1-2; the match to TRBD1 covers 9 bases. This CDR3 comprises 16 residues. The V gene's germline CDR1 is MGHRA and CDR2 YSYEKL. The junction had 7 bases not matched to a gene; V was cut back by 3 bases and J by 2 bases.

This clone came up a few times. The rearrangement uses TRBV11-1 and TRBJ2-7; 7 bases agree with TRBD2. CDR1 SGHAT and CDR2 FQDESV come from the germline V gene (reference sequence). V gave up 6 bases and J gave up 6 bases; unmatched junction bases: 8. CDR3 size: 13 residues. The CDR3 coding sequence is TGTGCCAGCAGTATTGGGGGGGAGCGCGAGCAGTACTTC. This codes for CASSIGGEREQYF.

The chain recombines TRBV7-9 with TRBJ2-7, with D possibly being TRBD2 (6 bases). Germline assignment: CDR1 SEHNR and CDR2 FQNEAQ (reference sequence). The CDR3 has 15 amino acids. Trimming stripped 5 bases from V and 1 base from J, with 15 bases between. CDR3 region: CASSPISGKSYEQYF. The CDR3 DNA follows: TGTGCCAGCAGCCCAATTAGCGGTAAATCCTACGAGCAGTACTTC.

The V call is TRBV4-3, the J call TRBJ2-1, with TRBD1 as a possible D gene (6 bases). This CDR3 has 16 residues. The V gene lost 1 base and the J gene lost 2 bases, with 12 bases spanning the gap. From germline, CDR1 is LGHNA and CDR2 YSLEER. The CDR3 DNA is TGCGCCAGCAGCCAAGGGTTCAGGGGAACCTACAATGAGCAGTTCTTC. This translates into CASSQGFRGTYNEQFF.

The rearrangement uses TRBV27 and TRBJ2-7; no firm D call. The CDR3 sequence is 15 residues long. Trimming cost V 3 bases and J 2 bases, with 14 bases left between them. Germline V gene sequence: CDR1 MNHEY, CDR2 SMNVEV (reference sequence). CDR3 in DNA: TGTGCCAGCAGTTTGTCGGCGGTTTGGGCCTACGAGCAGTACTTC. Translation gives CASSLSAVWAYEQYF.

V is TRBV7-3 and J is TRBJ2-2, with a possible D match to TRBD2 (5 bases). The CDR3 is 13 residues long. Germline values: CDR1 SGHTA, CDR2 FQGTGA. Trimming took off 5 bases at V and 5 bases at J, with 9 bases between the two ends. The CDR3 DNA reads as TGTGCCAGCAGCCTACCGGGAACCGGGGAGCTGTTTTTT. It translates to CASSLPGTGELFF.

There are a few counts of this clone. V gene TRBV7-6 combines with J gene TRBJ2-1; 13 nucleotides match TRBD2. Per germline, CDR1 SGHVS and CDR2 FNYEAQ. With 3 bases clipped from V and 4 bases from J, the junction kept 9 bases outside the gene matches. The CDR3 sequence is 18 residues long. CDR3: CASSFRLAGGFTYNEQFF. In DNA form, the CDR3 reads TGTGCCAGCAGCTTCAGACTAGCGGGGGGTTTCACGTACAATGAGCAGTTCTTC.